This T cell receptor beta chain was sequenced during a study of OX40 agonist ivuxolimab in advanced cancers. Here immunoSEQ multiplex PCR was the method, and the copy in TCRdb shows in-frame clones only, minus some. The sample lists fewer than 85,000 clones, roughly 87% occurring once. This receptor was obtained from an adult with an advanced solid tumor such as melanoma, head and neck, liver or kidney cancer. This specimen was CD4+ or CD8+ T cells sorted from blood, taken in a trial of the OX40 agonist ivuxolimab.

This CDR3 is CASSLEENQPQHF. CDR3 nucleotides: TGTGCCAGCAGCTTGGAGGAAAATCAGCCCCAGCATTTT. The chain recombines TRBV11-3 with TRBJ1-5; D ambiguous. Per the germline V gene, CDR1 is SGHNT and CDR2 is YENEEA. With 3 bases removed from V and 4 bases from J, the gap between germline ends came to 7 bases. The CDR3 is 13 residues long.